This TCR beta chain was captured by sequencing in a study of T-cell memory formation after mild COVID-19. The CDR3 has 16 amino acids. V dropped 6 bases and J dropped 2 bases, with 20 bases sitting between them. In this sample, this clonotype turned up many times. What it binds is unknown. Findings and limits, study-wide: Balance between CD4 and CD8 was seen in clones contracting day 15 to 85, and a CD4+ lean was seen in later expanders. The pre-infection memory compartment contained some responding clones, suggesting cross-reactive memory joined.

TCRdb reanalysed the 5' RACE reads using MiXCR and keeps one entry per CDR3 protein. The sample records over 350,000 distinct CDR3 sequences, approximately 15% being singletons. Material: PBMCs or a T cell subset sorted from them (not recorded which). This clonotype was obtained from a young man who had mild COVID-19 (a few samples of this study predate the infection). Cell type and time point are not known. The rearrangement links TRBV12-3 or TRBV12-4 to TRBJ2-7; perhaps D is TRBD1 or TRBD2 (6 bases each). The CDR3 protein is CASSPQGFGGPYEQYV. CDR3 sequence (DNA): TGTGCCAGCAGCCCACAGGGTTTTGGGGGGCCCTACGAGCAGTACGTC.